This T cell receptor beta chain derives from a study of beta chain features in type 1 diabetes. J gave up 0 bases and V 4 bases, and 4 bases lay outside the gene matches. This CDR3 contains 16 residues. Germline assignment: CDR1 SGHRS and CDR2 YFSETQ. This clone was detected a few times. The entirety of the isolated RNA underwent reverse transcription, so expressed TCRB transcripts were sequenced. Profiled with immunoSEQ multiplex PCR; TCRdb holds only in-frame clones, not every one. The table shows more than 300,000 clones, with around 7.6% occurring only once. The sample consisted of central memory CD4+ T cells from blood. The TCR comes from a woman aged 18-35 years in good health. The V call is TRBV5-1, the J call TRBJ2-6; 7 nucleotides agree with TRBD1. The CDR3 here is CASSVGQFSGANVLTF. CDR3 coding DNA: TGCGCCAGCAGCGTGGGACAGTTCTCTGGGGCCAACGTCCTGACTTTC.